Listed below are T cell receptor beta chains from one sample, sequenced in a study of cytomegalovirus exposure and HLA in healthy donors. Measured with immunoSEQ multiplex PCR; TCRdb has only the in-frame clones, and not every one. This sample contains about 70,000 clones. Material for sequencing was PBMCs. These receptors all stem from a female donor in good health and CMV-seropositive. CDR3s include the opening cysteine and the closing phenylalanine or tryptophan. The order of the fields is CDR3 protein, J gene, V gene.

CSVGRQGETQYF,TRBJ2-5,TRBV29-1
CASSLGTLLDQPQHF,TRBJ1-5,TRBV28
CASSVGRMNTEAFF,TRBJ1-1,TRBV6-1
CASSEGTGVTEAFF,TRBJ1-1,TRBV6-1
CASSLFVGPGELFF,TRBJ2-2,TRBV28
CASSPGTDYGYTF,TRBJ1-2,TRBV7-2
CASSLRREGITDTQYF,TRBJ2-3,TRBV5-1
CASRADLSPYEKLFF,TRBJ1-4,TRBV4-3
CASSPTGYTEAFF,TRBJ1-1,TRBV18
CASSFTGTSASQQYF,TRBJ2-7,TRBV19
CASSPTDTNYGYTF,TRBJ1-2,TRBV18
CASSDSGTDRLTF,TRBJ1-2,TRBV6-4
CASSLAGDFATDTQYF,TRBJ2-3,TRBV5-4
CASSPGDRGLEKLFF,TRBJ1-4,TRBV4-2
CAIRTAGDTEAFF,TRBJ1-1,TRBV10-3
CASSIAAINTEAFF,TRBJ1-1,TRBV19
CASSYGAEKETQYF,TRBJ2-5,TRBV6-5
CASSSTPTGRRTEAFF,TRBJ1-1,TRBV18
CSVKLTGGTEAFF,TRBJ1-1,TRBV29-1
CASSVPGQSSGANVLTF,TRBJ2-6,TRBV28
CASSLGSRREKLFF,TRBJ1-4,TRBV27
CASRGARTEAFF,TRBJ1-1,TRBV6-5